The entry below gives a single T cell receptor beta chain sequence along with its context. It lacks a known antigen. The sample holds no much larger clone one base away, and base qualities are not on file. The sample's time point, from its label and the paper: at surgical resection after neoadjuvant nivolumab +/- ipilimumab. Samples came from the phase 2 randomized NEOSTAR trial, which tested neoadjuvant nivolumab or nivolumab plus ipilimumab followed by surgery in operable NSCLC. This specimen comes from a study of neoadjuvant nivolumab and ipilimumab in lung cancer (dated by TCRdb to the early 2020s). As for the study more broadly: In the NEOSTAR trial, nivolumab was administered intravenously at 3 mg/kg on days 1, 15 and 29, and the combination arm also received ipilimumab 1 mg/kg on day 1 only. A total of 40 to 45 patients with operable NSCLC were treated in the trial, with around 23 randomized to nivolumab monotherapy and roughly 20 randomized to nivolumab plus ipilimumab. TCR repertoires were compared between pretherapy (baseline) peripheral blood and tumors resected at surgery after neoadjuvant immune checkpoint blockade. Seven patients had matched pretherapy and resected tumor pairs analyzed, with four treated with nivolumab and three with nivolumab plus ipilimumab. For each study arm, the primary endpoint of the trial was the rate of major pathologic response (MPR) in the intention-to-treat population.

To prepare the library, the immunoSEQ multiplex PCR assay was applied. The authors processed their data as follows. Repertoires were summarized by richness and clonality, and significantly expanded and contracted clones were identified between pre- and post-therapy samples. TCRdb's version of the immuneACCESS table is confined to in-frame rearrangements and falls short of the full clone set. An unresolved V gene accounts for under half of the shortfall where checked; the remainder is of unknown origin. V, J and clone size are those of that table, while D and trimming were read from the DNA. Here the sample has about 20,000 clones; around 77% occur a single time. About 8% of the sample goes to the ten largest clones. There are 13 amino acids in the CDR3, from cysteine to phenylalanine inclusive. Kept here is only the CDR3 DNA, which spans 39 bases and is read in frame from base 1. V is pruned by 6 bases and J by 6 bases, leaving 5 bases of the junction without a gene match. The germline V gene (reference sequence) supplies CDR1 GTSNPN and CDR2 SVGIG.

Study-wide conclusions, independent of this receptor: Resected tumors had greater TCR richness and clonality than tumor-adjacent uninvolved lung, and increases were observed in more dual-therapy-treated tumors. From pretherapy to surgery, tumor T-cell richness and clonality increased in three of three dual-therapy tumors but in only two of four nivolumab-treated tumors. No significant correlation was found between TCR clonality and pathologic tumor regression, and only one major-pathologic-response sample was available for the clonality analysis. Pretherapy blood TCR richness correlated positively with richness in tumors resected after neoadjuvant therapy (Spearman R ~ 0.79). A small number of samples underwent TCR sequencing.

The sample was tumor tissue, taken after neoadjuvant nivolumab, alone or with ipilimumab, at or shortly before surgery. The receptor was isolated from an adult with non-small cell lung cancer. The rearrangement combines TRBV30 with TRBJ1-6; 7 of the junction bases match TRBD1. The encoded CDR3 is CACTTGFNSPLHF. In nucleotides, the sequence is TGTGCCTGTACGACAGGGTTTAATTCACCCCTCCACTTT. The variable domain in full, with residues beyond the CDR3 obtained from the reference TRBV30 and TRBJ1-6 genes, is SQTIHQWPATLVQPVGSPLSLECTVEGTSNPNLYWYRQAAGRGLQLLFYSVGIGQISSEVPQNLSASRPQDRQFILSSKKLLLSDSGFYLCACTTGFNSPLHFGNGTRLTVT.